The 26 T cell receptor beta chains below all came from one sample that was sequenced in a study of blood T cell repertoires in COVID-19. The data were produced by immunoSEQ multiplex PCR, yet TCRdb's version contains in-frame clones alone and is incomplete. The repertoire holds over 250,000 clones, approximately 89% seen once, with over 7.5% in the top ten. Sequences were obtained from peripheral blood. The receptor source for this set is a man between 35 and 55 years old who had recovered from COVID-19.

In its sample, this clone was seen once. The chain combines TRBV5-1 with TRBJ2-1; 7 bases agree with TRBD2. The CDR3 is made up of 14 amino acids. V lost 6 bases to trimming and J lost 6 bases; unmatched junction nucleotides: 9. Germline assignment: CDR1 SGHRS and CDR2 YFSETQ. CDR3 bases: TGCGCCAGCATGCCTAGCGGAAATCTCAATGAGCAGTTCTTC. Residues: CASMPSGNLNEQFF.

The rearrangement links TRBV19 to TRBJ2-7; 7 bases match TRBD2. V lost 3 bases to trimming and J lost 5 bases; unmatched junction nucleotides: 13. Germline V gene sequence: CDR1 LNHDA, CDR2 SQIVND (reference sequence). There are 16 residues in the CDR3. This chain's CDR3 is CASSITLAGVLNEQYF. The CDR3 DNA is TGTGCCAGTAGTATTACGCTTGCGGGAGTTCTGAACGAGCAGTACTTC.

The gene calls are TRBV11-2 and TRBJ2-7; 7 bases are shared with TRBD1. Trimming took 5 bases from V and 4 from J; bases not matched to a gene: 20. CDR1 is SGHAT and CDR2 is FQNNGV in the germline V gene. This CDR3 contains 18 residues. For the CDR3, the DNA is TGTGCCAGCAGCCTTAAAAAGGTGGGGACAGTGATGATTTACGAGCAGTACTTC. Translated: CASSLKKVGTVMIYEQYF. Complete variable domain (other parts from reference TRBV11-2 and TRBJ2-7): EAGVAQSPRYKIIEKRQSVAFWCNPISGHATLYWYQQILGQGPKLLIQFQNNGVVDDSQLPKDRFSAERLKGVDSTLKIQPAKLEDSAVYLCASSLKKVGTVMIYEQYFGPGTRLTVT.

The DNA for the CDR3 is TGTGCCAGCAGTTACTCGGGCGGGCTGGGCACTGAAGCTTTCTTT. Its protein product is CASSYSGGLGTEAFF. The chain couples TRBV6-5 to TRBJ1-1; unclear D gene. V dropped 0 bases and J dropped 4 bases, with 12 bases sitting between them. CDR1 is MNHEY, CDR2 SVGAGI, per germline. The CDR3 extends over 15 amino acids.

The chain recombines TRBV5-1 with TRBJ2-3, with 12 nucleotides matching TRBD2. The CDR3 is 16 amino acids. Germline V CDR1 and CDR2: SGHRS, YFSETQ. Germline trimming cut 4 bases from V and 5 bases from J; bases unmatched to any gene: 8. CDR3 sequence: CASSDSSGGAGDTQYF. DNA of the CDR3: TGCGCCAGCAGCGACTCTAGCGGGGGGGCCGGAGATACGCAGTATTTT.

The chain uses TRBV5-8 and TRBJ2-1; TRBD2 agrees at 9 bases. V lost 1 base and J lost 7; bases outside the gene matches: 9. The CDR3 loop spans 16 amino acids. Germline CDR1 is SGHTS and CDR2 is YDEGEE. CDR3 sequence: CASSLTGRGGTNEQFF. The CDR3 DNA follows: TGTGCCAGCAGCTTGACGGGGCGGGGGGGCACGAATGAGCAGTTCTTC.

The CDR3 nucleotides read TGTGCCAGCAGCTCAGGACAGGGGTGGATAGACACTGAAGCTTTCTTT. Amino acid sequence: CASSSGQGWIDTEAFF. The V call is TRBV11-3, the J call TRBJ1-1; 9 bases align to TRBD1. V lost 4 bases, J lost 3 bases, and 9 bases stayed unmatched. This CDR3 comprises 16 residues. Germline V lookup: CDR1 SGHNT, CDR2 YENEEA.

This chain links TRBV10-2 with TRBJ1-4, with TRBD1 matching 7 bases. J was trimmed by 8 bases and V by 0 bases; bases with no gene match: 3. The CDR3 runs to 14 residues. Germline CDR1 reads WSHSY; CDR2 reads SAAADI. The CDR3 is CASSESGGREKLFF. The CDR3 nucleotides are TGCGCCAGCAGTGAGTCAGGGGGCCGGGAAAAACTGTTTTTT.

The V call is TRBV29-1, the J call TRBJ1-2, with D possibly TRBD1 on 6 matching bases. Germline lookup yields CDR1 SQVTM and CDR2 ANQGSEA. The ends were cut back, 7 bases at V and 4 bases at J, with 19 bases in the middle. This CDR3 has 14 amino acids. DNA for the CDR3: TGCAGCGGGACCAACCTAACAGGGATCTATGGCTACACCTTC. It codes for CSGTNLTGIYGYTF.

J is TRBJ2-7 and V is TRBV27, with TRBD1 matching over 8 bases. The CDR3 has 16 amino acids. Per germline, CDR1 MNHEY and CDR2 SMNVEV (reference sequence). J was trimmed by 0 bases and V by 5 bases; bases with no gene match: 9. DNA for the CDR3: TGTGCCAGCAGTACTTGGACAGGGACGTCCTCCTACGAGCAGTACTTC. As protein: CASSTWTGTSSYEQYF.

This clone was observed a handful of times. J is TRBJ1-1 and V is TRBV9, with a possible D match to TRBD1 (5 bases). Germline V lookup: CDR1 SGDLS, CDR2 YYNGEE. Deletions cut 6 bases from V and 1 base from J, with 16 bases between. This CDR3 spans 15 amino acids. CDR3 region: CASTSVGDWNTEAFF. In nucleotides, the CDR3 is TGTGCCAGCACCTCCGTAGGGGACTGGAACACTGAAGCTTTCTTT. Together with reference TRBV9 and TRBJ1-1, the CDR3 gives the full variable domain: DSGVTQTPKHLITATGQRVTLRCSPRSGDLSVYWYQQSLDQGLQFLIQYYNGEERAKGNILERFSAQQFPDLHSELNLSSLELGDSALYFCASTSVGDWNTEAFFGQGTRLTVV.

The J gene is TRBJ2-1, the V gene TRBV7-2, with D unclear. CDR3 length equals 17 residues. The V gene lost 1 base and the J gene lost 0 bases, with 13 bases spanning the gap. Germline CDR1 and CDR2: SGHTA and FQGNSA. The chain's CDR3 is CASSLGRARTSYNEQFF. CDR3 nucleotides: TGTGCCAGCAGCTTAGGCCGCGCGCGCACCTCCTACAATGAGCAGTTCTTC.

The V call is TRBV9, the J call TRBJ2-3; a possible D gene is TRBD1 (5 bases). The CDR3 consists of 14 residues. Germline CDR1 reads SGDLS; CDR2 reads YYNGEE. V shed 4 bases and J shed 6 bases, with 15 bases lying between them. CDR3 region: CASSRTTSMDTQYF. DNA for the CDR3: TGTGCCAGCAGCAGGACAACTTCCATGGATACGCAGTATTTT. Drawing the rest from reference TRBV9 and TRBJ2-3, the complete variable domain is DSGVTQTPKHLITATGQRVTLRCSPRSGDLSVYWYQQSLDQGLQFLIQYYNGEERAKGNILERFSAQQFPDLHSELNLSSLELGDSALYFCASSRTTSMDTQYFGPGTRLTVL.

This chain links TRBV19 with TRBJ2-6, with D perhaps matching TRBD1 (6 bases). Trimming took off 5 bases at V and 2 bases at J, with 13 bases between the two ends. The CDR3 has 16 residues. Germline loops: CDR1 LNHDA, CDR2 SQIVND (reference sequence). The CDR3 spells CASSWYRETGANVLTF. CDR3 DNA: TGTGCCAGTAGTTGGTACAGGGAAACTGGGGCCAACGTCCTGACTTTC.

The chain recombines TRBV7-2 with TRBJ2-7; 9 bases map to TRBD2. Losses at the gene ends were 8 bases for V and 4 bases for J; bases not matched to a gene: 12. Germline V CDR1 and CDR2: SGHTA, FQGNSA. This CDR3 has 15 residues. The CDR3 DNA reads as TGTGCCAGCGCCCCGAGGCGGGGGGGCGGATACGAGCAGTACTTC. Residues: CASAPRRGGGYEQYF.

V usage is TRBV7-3 and J usage is TRBJ2-5; D perhaps matches TRBD1 (6 bases). V lost 0 bases and J 5 bases, leaving 13 bases between the germline ends. There are 15 residues in the CDR3. CDR1 is SGHTA and CDR2 is FQGTGA in the germline V gene. Here the CDR3 DNA reads TGTGCCAGCAGCTTAACCGGACAGTTCGGGGAGACCCAGTACTTC. As protein: CASSLTGQFGETQYF.

This rearrangement joins TRBV30 to TRBJ1-2; D ambiguous. The CDR3 spans 12 residues. Germline CDR1 reads GTSNPN; CDR2 reads SVGIG (reference sequence). Trimming pared 3 bases from V and 4 bases from J, leaving 9 bases between. The chain's CDR3 is CAWSDTLYGYTF. Here the CDR3 DNA reads TGTGCCTGGAGCGACACCCTCTATGGCTACACCTTC.

The chain is built from TRBV6-5 and TRBJ1-2, with D perhaps TRBD1 (5 bases). This CDR3 comprises 14 residues. Germline V gene lookup returns CDR1 MNHEY and CDR2 SVGAGI. Trimming took off 4 bases at V and 0 bases at J, with 9 bases between the two ends. This chain's CDR3 is CASSSRQPNYGYTF. The DNA of the CDR3 is TGTGCCAGCAGTTCGAGACAGCCTAACTATGGCTACACCTTC.

The V call is TRBV25-1, the J call TRBJ2-2; D unresolved. The CDR3 extends over 13 amino acids. The V and J ends lost 4 bases and 4 bases respectively, with 7 bases between them. Per germline, CDR1 MGHDK and CDR2 SYGVNS. The CDR3 region is CASSVPGTGELFF. Written as DNA, the CDR3 is TGTGCCAGCAGTGTTCCGGGCACCGGGGAGCTGTTTTTT.

In this sample, this clone turned up a few times. The chain has TRBV5-4 and TRBJ1-6; D gene uncertain. Per the germline V gene, CDR1 is SGHNT and CDR2 is YYREEE (reference sequence). This CDR3 comprises 13 residues. Trimming took 5 bases from V and 8 from J, leaving 11 bases between them. The CDR3 DNA reads TGTGCCAGCAGGTTTGGGCAAGATTCACCCCTCCACTTT. It translates to CASRFGQDSPLHF.

The rearrangement uses TRBV6-5 and TRBJ2-7; perhaps TRBD1 as D (6 bases). Germline CDR1 reads MNHEY; CDR2 reads SVGAGI. V dropped 6 bases and J dropped 3 bases, with 12 bases sitting between them. The CDR3 sequence is 13 residues long. In DNA form, the CDR3 reads TGTGCCAGCAGCTCCGGACAGAACTACGAGCAGTACTTC. This encodes CASSSGQNYEQYF.

This clone was seen once. This chain links TRBV3-1 (or the pseudogene TRBV3-2) with TRBJ1-6, with 9 bases matching TRBD1. The CDR3 sequence is 17 residues long. Germline lookup yields CDR1 LGHDT and CDR2 YNNKEL (reference sequence). After removal of 4 bases from V and 4 bases from J, the junction contained 8 bases not matched to a gene. The CDR3 here is CASSPVGDRGYNSPLHF. The CDR3 region has the DNA TGTGCCAGCAGCCCTGTGGGAGACAGGGGGTATAATTCACCCCTCCACTTT.

The V and J genes are TRBV29-1 and TRBJ1-1; TRBD1 might be the D (5 bases). This CDR3 has 14 residues. The germline V gene has CDR1 SQVTM and CDR2 ANQGSEA. Trimming shortened V by 4 bases and J by 4 bases, and 16 bases separated the two germline ends. For the CDR3, the DNA is TGCAGCGTTGTAGGGGCAGGGTTGAGCACTGAAGCTTTCTTT. Its translation: CSVVGAGLSTEAFF.

The chain couples TRBV11-2 to TRBJ2-1, with 10 bases identical to TRBD2. The germline CDR1 and CDR2 sequences are SGHAT and FQNNGV. The CDR3 is 16 amino acids. V trimming: 5 bases; J trimming: 7 bases; junction bases outside the gene matches: 11. In DNA form, the CDR3 reads TGTGCCAGCAGCCAGCCCACTAGCGGGAATAGGAATGAGCAGTTCTTC. Its protein is CASSQPTSGNRNEQFF.

V gene TRBV5-1 combines with J gene TRBJ2-7; a possible D gene is TRBD1 (6 bases). Germline CDR1 SGHRS, CDR2 YFSETQ. Trimming pared 2 bases from V and 6 bases from J, leaving 15 bases between. This CDR3 spans 14 amino acids. CDR3 sequence (DNA): TGCGCCAGCAGCTTCAACACAGGGAATCGCGAGCAGTACTTC. It encodes CASSFNTGNREQYF.

The chain uses TRBV9 and TRBJ2-7; 10 nucleotides line up with TRBD2. Germline assignment: CDR1 SGDLS and CDR2 YYNGEE. This CDR3 is built from 15 residues. Trimming cost V 4 bases and J 3 bases; bases outside gene matches: 7. CDR3 nucleotides: TGTGCCAGCAGCTCCGGGACTAGCGCCCGCTACGAGCAGTACTTC. This translates into CASSSGTSARYEQYF.